This TCR beta chain was recovered during a study of blood T cell repertoires in COVID-19. Enrollees, roughly 18 to 95 years old, lived in about two dozen US areas. Within 2 weeks before study entry, exposed participants met a COVID-19 case. The repertoire was sequenced with immunoSEQ multiplex PCR; TCRdb's copy has only in-frame clones and lacks some. Of 120,000 to 150,000 clones in the sample, roughly 89% were seen once. The receptor was derived from a woman aged 45 to 65 who had been exposed to COVID-19. The sequenced material came from PBMCs or T cells enriched from blood (not recorded which).

The CDR3 nucleotides read TGTGCCACCAAGCACGAAACCTCCTACAATGAGCAGTTCTTC. Encoded protein: CATKHETSYNEQFF. V gene TRBV19 combines with J gene TRBJ2-1; no clear D. Germline CDR1 is LNHDA and CDR2 is SQIVND (reference sequence). The CDR3 is 14 amino acids. V lost 10 bases and J 0 bases, leaving 13 bases between the germline ends. The variable domain in full, with the rest retrieved from reference TRBV19 and TRBJ2-1, is DGGITQSPKYLFRKEGQNVTLSCEQNLNHDAMYWYRQDPGQGLRLIYYSQIVNDFQKGDIAEGYSVSREKKESFPLTVTSAQKNPTAFYLCATKHETSYNEQFFGPGTRLTVL.